Described below is a single TCR beta chain sequence and its context. The target antigen is unknown. The repertoire was sequenced with immunoSEQ multiplex PCR; TCRdb's copy has only in-frame clones and lacks some. The data hold 65,000 to 95,000 clones, with roughly 85% observed a single time. The data belong to a study of T cell responses to AZD1222 COVID-19 vaccine. Overall study results and limits: Close to half of all spike-specific TCRs reportedly target regions of the variants that are unmutated. Clonal diversity was possibly underestimated, and white British individuals and females predominated among donors.

Here the sequenced sample was peripheral blood, taken 28 days after the second AZD1222 dose. The receptor's source is an adult who received the AZD1222 COVID-19 vaccine.

CDR3 loop: CASIADTGNTIYF. CDR3 DNA sequence: TGTGCCAGCATTGCGGACACTGGAAACACCATATATTTT. The chain carries TRBV6-5 and TRBJ1-3; D is perhaps TRBD1 (5 bases). The germline V gene has CDR1 MNHEY and CDR2 SVGAGI. The germline V and J ends were trimmed by 7 bases and 2 bases, with 9 bases remaining between them. The CDR3 totals 13 residues.